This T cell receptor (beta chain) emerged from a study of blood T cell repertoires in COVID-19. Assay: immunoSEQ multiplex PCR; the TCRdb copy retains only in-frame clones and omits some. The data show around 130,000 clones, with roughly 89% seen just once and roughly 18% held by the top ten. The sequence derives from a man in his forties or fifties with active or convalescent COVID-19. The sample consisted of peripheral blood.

CDR3 nucleotides: TGTGCCAGCAGCTTAGTACTGGGGCAGGGGCGCGGGGAAAAACTGTTTTTT. Its protein product is CASSLVLGQGRGEKLFF. The V and J genes are TRBV7-8 and TRBJ1-4; possible D gene TRBD1, 6 bases. Per germline, CDR1 SGHVS and CDR2 FQNEAQ. The germline V and J ends were trimmed by 1 base and 8 bases, with 20 bases remaining between them. The CDR3 has 17 amino acids. The variable domain in full, with the rest retrieved from reference TRBV7-8 and TRBJ1-4, is GAGVSQSPRYKVAKRGQDVALRCDPISGHVSLFWYQQALGQGPEFLTYFQNEAQLDKSGLPSDRFFAERPEGSVSTLKIQRTQQEDSAVYLCASSLVLGQGRGEKLFFGSGTQLSVL.